Presented here are 10 T cell receptor beta chains from one specimen sequenced in a study of CD8+ T cells in alopecia areata. It was cDNA, reverse transcribed from extracted RNA, that served as the sequencing template. Using immunoSEQ multiplex PCR, the repertoire was profiled, and TCRdb retains in-frame clones only, with some absent. The sample lists roughly 150,000 clones, approximately 60% seen once, with more than 4.5% in the top ten. What was sequenced was CD4+ T cells sorted from blood. These receptors were obtained from a human donor in good health.

Only a few counts were recorded for this clone. J is TRBJ2-3 and V is TRBV5-5; TRBD1 might be the D (6 bases). Germline V gene lookup returns CDR1 SGHKS and CDR2 YYEKEE (reference sequence). V was trimmed by 0 bases and J by 5 bases, leaving 10 bases between them. The CDR3 is 14 amino acids. In DNA, the CDR3 is TGTGCCAGCAGCTTGGACAGGGTGCGAGATACGCAGTATTTT. Residues: CASSLDRVRDTQYF.

The chain uses TRBV6-1 and TRBJ2-7, with D possibly being TRBD2 (7 bases). With 6 bases removed from V and 3 bases from J, the gap between germline ends came to 12 bases. The CDR3 has 13 residues. CDR1 is MNHNS and CDR2 is SASEGT in the germline V gene. CDR3 residues: CASREGGLYEQYF. The DNA for the CDR3 is TGTGCCAGCAGAGAGGGGGGGCTCTACGAGCAGTACTTC.

V usage is TRBV6-1 and J usage is TRBJ2-1; 13 bases agree with TRBD2. The CDR3 has 15 amino acids. The germline CDR1 and CDR2 sequences are MNHNS and SASEGT. V was pared by 5 bases and J by 5 bases, with 3 bases of the junction left unmatched. The CDR3 region is CASSTGTSGDNEQFF. The DNA for the CDR3 is TGTGCCAGCAGTACCGGGACTAGCGGGGACAATGAGCAGTTCTTC.

This chain uses TRBV30 with TRBJ2-4, with D tentatively TRBD1 (5 bases). The germline gives CDR1 GTSNPN, CDR2 SVGIG (reference sequence). Between the trimmed V and J ends, which lost 5 bases and 1 base, there was a span of 6 bases. This CDR3 contains 12 residues. Written as DNA, the CDR3 is TGTGCCTGGGGGGCGGCCAAAAACATTCAGTACTTC. It specifies CAWGAAKNIQYF.

The J gene is TRBJ2-4, the V gene TRBV18; 11 bases line up with TRBD1. With V trimmed by 3 bases and J by 2 bases, 3 bases remained unmatched. The CDR3 sequence is 16 residues long. Germline V gene sequence: CDR1 KGHSH, CDR2 LQKENI. The CDR3 region is CASSPGQGVTKNIQYF. The CDR3 DNA reads as TGTGCCAGCTCACCGGGACAGGGGGTCACCAAAAACATTCAGTACTTC.

The V and J genes are TRBV29-1 and TRBJ1-5; D gene ambiguous. Germline V gene data show CDR1 as SQVTM and CDR2 as ANQGSEA. The ends were cut back, 4 bases at V and 7 bases at J, with 8 bases in the middle. The CDR3 has 11 residues. CDR3 sequence: CSVGGSQPQHF. CDR3 in DNA: TGCAGCGTTGGTGGGAGCCAGCCCCAGCATTTT.

The rearrangement joins TRBV29-1 to TRBJ2-5; no clear D gene. Germline-derived CDR1 and CDR2 are SQVTM and ANQGSEA. Trimming removed 2 bases at V and 5 bases at J, with 12 bases between. The CDR3 consists of 13 residues. This CDR3 is CSVEFLVGETQYF. For the CDR3, the DNA is TGCAGCGTTGAATTCCTAGTTGGGGAGACCCAGTACTTC. The whole variable domain, filled in from reference TRBV29-1 and TRBJ2-5, reads SAVISQKPSRDICQRGTSLTIQCQVDSQVTMMFWYRQQPGQSLTLIATANQGSEATYESGFVIDKFPISRPNLTFSTLTVSNMSPEDSSIYLCSVEFLVGETQYFGPGTRLLVL.

The chain carries TRBV28 and TRBJ2-3, with D perhaps matching TRBD2 (5 bases). The CDR3 spans 15 residues. Germline V gives CDR1 MDHEN, CDR2 SYDVKM. V lost 5 bases and J 0 bases, leaving 12 bases between the germline ends. Here the CDR3 reads CASSTRRTSTDTQYF. CDR3 DNA: TGTGCCAGCAGTACCCGCCGGACTAGCACAGATACGCAGTATTTT.

The table lists this clone with a few counts. This chain uses TRBV6-5 with TRBJ1-3; no clear D gene. The V gene lost 0 bases and the J gene lost 0 bases, with 9 bases spanning the gap. The germline V gene has CDR1 MNHEY and CDR2 SVGAGI. This CDR3 has 16 residues. The CDR3 spells CASSYSKYNSGNTIYF. The DNA for the CDR3 is TGTGCCAGCAGTTACTCTAAGTATAACTCTGGAAACACCATATATTTT.

Here the CDR3 reads CASSPTGHNTGELFF. The CDR3 DNA reads TGTGCCAGCTCACCCACGGGACATAACACCGGGGAGCTGTTTTTT. The chain recombines TRBV18 with TRBJ2-2; D possibly corresponds to TRBD1 (6 bases). V was trimmed by 3 bases and J by 2 bases, leaving 10 bases between them. Per the germline V gene, CDR1 is KGHSH and CDR2 is LQKENI. CDR3 length equals 15 residues.